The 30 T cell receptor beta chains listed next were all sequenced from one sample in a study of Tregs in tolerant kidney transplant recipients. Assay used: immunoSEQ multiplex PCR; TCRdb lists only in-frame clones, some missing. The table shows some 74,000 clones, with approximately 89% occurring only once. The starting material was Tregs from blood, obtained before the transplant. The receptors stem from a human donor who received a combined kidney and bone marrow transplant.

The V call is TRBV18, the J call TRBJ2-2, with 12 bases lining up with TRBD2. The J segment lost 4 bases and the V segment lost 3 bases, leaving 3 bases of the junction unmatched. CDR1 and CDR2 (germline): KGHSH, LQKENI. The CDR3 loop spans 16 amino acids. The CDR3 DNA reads TGTGCCAGCTCACCGACTAGCGGGAGTCCCACCGGGGAGCTGTTTTTT. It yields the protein CASSPTSGSPTGELFF. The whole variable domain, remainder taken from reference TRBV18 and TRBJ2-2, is NAGVMQNPRHLVRRRGQEARLRCSPMKGHSHVYWYRQLPEEGLKFMVYLQKENIIDESGMPKERFSAEFPKEGPSILRIQQVVRGDSAAYFCASSPTSGSPTGELFFGEGSRLTVL.

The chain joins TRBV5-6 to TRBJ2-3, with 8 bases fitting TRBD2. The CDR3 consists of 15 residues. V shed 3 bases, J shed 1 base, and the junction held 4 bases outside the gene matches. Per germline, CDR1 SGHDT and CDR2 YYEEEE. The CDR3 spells CASSSTSARTDTQYF. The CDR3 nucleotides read TGTGCCAGCAGCTCGACTAGCGCCCGCACAGATACGCAGTATTTT.

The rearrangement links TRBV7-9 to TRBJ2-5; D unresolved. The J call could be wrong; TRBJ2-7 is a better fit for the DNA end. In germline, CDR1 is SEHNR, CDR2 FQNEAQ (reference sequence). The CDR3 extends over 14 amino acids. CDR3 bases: TGTGCCAGCAGCTGGCGCCTGCTAGGAAACGAGCAGTACTTC. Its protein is CASSWRLLGNEQYF.

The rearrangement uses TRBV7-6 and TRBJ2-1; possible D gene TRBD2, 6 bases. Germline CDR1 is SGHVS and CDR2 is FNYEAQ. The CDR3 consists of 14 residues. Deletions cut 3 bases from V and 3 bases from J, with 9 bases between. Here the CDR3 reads CASSFGTGYNEQFF. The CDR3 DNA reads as TGTGCCAGCAGCTTCGGGACTGGCTACAATGAGCAGTTCTTC.

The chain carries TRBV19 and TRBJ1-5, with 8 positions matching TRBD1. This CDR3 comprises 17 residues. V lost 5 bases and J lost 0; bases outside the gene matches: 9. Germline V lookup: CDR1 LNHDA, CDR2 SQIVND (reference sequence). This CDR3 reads CASSLRTGSYSNQPQHF. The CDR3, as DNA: TGTGCCAGTAGTCTAAGGACAGGGAGCTATAGCAATCAGCCCCAGCATTTT.

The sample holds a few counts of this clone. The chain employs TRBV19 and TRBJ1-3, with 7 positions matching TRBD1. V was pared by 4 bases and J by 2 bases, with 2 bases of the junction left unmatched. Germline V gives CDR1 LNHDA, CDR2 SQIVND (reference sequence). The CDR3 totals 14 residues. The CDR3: CASSTQGAGNTIYF. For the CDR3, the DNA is TGTGCCAGTAGTACCCAGGGGGCTGGAAACACCATATATTTT.

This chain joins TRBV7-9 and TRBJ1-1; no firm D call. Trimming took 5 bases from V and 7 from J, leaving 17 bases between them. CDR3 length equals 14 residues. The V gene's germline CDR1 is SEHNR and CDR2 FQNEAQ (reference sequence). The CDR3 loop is CASSLTDTLGEAFF. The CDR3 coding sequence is TGTGCCAGCAGCCTTACCGATACACTAGGTGAAGCTTTCTTT. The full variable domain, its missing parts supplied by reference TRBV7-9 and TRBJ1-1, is DTGVSQNPRHKITKRGQNVTFRCDPISEHNRLYWYRQTLGQGPEFLTYFQNEAQLEKSRLLSDRFSAERPKGSFSTLEIQRTEQGDSAMYLCASSLTDTLGEAFFGQGTRLTVV.

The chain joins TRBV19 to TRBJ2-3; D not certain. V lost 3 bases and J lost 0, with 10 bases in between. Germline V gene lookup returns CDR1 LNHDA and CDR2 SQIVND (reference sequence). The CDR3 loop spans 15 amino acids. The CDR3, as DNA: TGTGCCAGTAGTATTCAGCTGACTAGCACAGATACGCAGTATTTT. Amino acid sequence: CASSIQLTSTDTQYF.

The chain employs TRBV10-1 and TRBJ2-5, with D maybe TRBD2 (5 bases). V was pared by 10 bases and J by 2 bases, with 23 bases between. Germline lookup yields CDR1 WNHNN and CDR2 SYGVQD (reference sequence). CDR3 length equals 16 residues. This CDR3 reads CANISTASRLQETQYF. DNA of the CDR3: TGCGCCAACATTTCCACGGCGTCCCGACTACAAGAGACCCAGTACTTC.

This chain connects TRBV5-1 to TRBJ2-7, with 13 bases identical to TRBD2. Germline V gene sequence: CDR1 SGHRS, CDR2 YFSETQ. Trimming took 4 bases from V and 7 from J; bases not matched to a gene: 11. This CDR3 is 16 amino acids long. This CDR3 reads CASSGSGLAGVQEQYF. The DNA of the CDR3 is TGCGCCAGCAGCGGATCAGGACTAGCGGGAGTTCAGGAGCAGTACTTC.

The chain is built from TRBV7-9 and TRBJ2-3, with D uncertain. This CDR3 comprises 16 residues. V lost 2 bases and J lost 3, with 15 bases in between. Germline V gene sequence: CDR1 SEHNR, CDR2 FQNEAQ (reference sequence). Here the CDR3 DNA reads TGTGCCAGCAGCTTATCCAGGACCTTGGAAACAGATACGCAGTATTTT. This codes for CASSLSRTLETDTQYF.

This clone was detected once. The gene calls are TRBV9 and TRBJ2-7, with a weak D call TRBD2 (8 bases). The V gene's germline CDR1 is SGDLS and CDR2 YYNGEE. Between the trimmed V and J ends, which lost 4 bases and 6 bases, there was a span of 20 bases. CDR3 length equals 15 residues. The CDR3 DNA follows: TGTGCCAGCAGCCAGCGGGGGACAGAATCGGGCGAGCAGTACTTC. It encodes CASSQRGTESGEQYF.

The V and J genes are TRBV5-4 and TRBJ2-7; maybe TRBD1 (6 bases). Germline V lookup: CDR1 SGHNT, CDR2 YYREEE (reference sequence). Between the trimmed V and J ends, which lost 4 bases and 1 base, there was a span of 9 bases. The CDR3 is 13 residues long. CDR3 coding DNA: TGTGCCAGCAGCCCTACAGGGTCCTACGAGCAGTACTTC. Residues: CASSPTGSYEQYF.

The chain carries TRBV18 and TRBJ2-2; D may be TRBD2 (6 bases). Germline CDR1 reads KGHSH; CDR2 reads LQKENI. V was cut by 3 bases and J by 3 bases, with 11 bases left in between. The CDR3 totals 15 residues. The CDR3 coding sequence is TGTGCCAGCTCACCGCGGGAATCGGACACCGGGGAGCTGTTTTTT. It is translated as CASSPRESDTGELFF.

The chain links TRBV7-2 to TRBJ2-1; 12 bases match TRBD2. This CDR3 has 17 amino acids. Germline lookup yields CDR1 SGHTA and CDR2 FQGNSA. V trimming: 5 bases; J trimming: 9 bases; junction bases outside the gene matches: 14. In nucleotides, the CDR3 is TGTGCCAGCAGCGGAGACCCTCTAGCGGGAGGGAGGGGTGAGCAGTTCTTC. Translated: CASSGDPLAGGRGEQFF.

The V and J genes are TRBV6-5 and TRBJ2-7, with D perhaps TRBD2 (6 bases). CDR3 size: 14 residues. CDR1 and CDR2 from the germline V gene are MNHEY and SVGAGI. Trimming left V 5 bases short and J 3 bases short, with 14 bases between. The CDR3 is CASSPRLESYEQYF. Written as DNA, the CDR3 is TGTGCCAGCAGTCCCCGACTAGAGAGCTACGAGCAGTACTTC.

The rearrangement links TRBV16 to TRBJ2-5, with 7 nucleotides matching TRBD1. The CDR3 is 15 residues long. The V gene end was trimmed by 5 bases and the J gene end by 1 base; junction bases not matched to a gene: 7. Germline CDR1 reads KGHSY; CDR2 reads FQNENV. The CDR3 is CASSFTGDIQETQYF. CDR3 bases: TGTGCCAGCAGCTTCACAGGGGACATCCAAGAGACCCAGTACTTC. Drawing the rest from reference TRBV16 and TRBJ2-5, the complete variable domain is GEEVAQTPKHLVRGEGQKAKLYCAPIKGHSYVFWYQQVLKNEFKFLISFQNENVFDETGMPKERFSAKCLPNSPCSLEIQATKLEDSAVYFCASSFTGDIQETQYFGPGTRLLVL.

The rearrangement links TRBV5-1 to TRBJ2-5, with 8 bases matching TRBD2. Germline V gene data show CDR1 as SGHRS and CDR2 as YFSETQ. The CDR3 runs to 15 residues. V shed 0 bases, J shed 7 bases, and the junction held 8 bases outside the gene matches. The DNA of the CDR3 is TGCGCCAGCAGCTTGGAAGATCAGGGACTAGGGACCCAGTACTTC. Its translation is CASSLEDQGLGTQYF.

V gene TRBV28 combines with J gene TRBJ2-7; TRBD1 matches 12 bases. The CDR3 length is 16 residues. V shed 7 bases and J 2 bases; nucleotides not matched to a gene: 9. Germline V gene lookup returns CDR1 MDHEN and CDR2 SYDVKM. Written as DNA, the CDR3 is TGTGCCAGCACCTCCCCCGGGACAGGGGGCACCTACGAGCAGTACTTC. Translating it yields CASTSPGTGGTYEQYF. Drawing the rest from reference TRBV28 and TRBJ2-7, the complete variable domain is DVKVTQSSRYLVKRTGEKVFLECVQDMDHENMFWYRQDPGLGLRLIYFSYDVKMKEKGDIPEGYSVSREKKERFSLILESASTNQTSMYLCASTSPGTGGTYEQYFGPGTRLTVT.

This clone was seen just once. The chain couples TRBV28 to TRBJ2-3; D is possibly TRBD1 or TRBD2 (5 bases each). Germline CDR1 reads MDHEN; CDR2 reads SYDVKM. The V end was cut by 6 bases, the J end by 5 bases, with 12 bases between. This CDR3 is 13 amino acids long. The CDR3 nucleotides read TGTGCCAGCAGAGGACCGGGACGAGATACGCAGTATTTT. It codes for CASRGPGRDTQYF.

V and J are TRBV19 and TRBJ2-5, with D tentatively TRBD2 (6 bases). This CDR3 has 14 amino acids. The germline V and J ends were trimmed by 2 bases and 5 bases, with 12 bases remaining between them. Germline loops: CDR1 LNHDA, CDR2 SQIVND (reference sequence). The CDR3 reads CASSISGGLETQYF. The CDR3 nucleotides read TGTGCCAGTAGTATATCAGGAGGGCTGGAGACCCAGTACTTC.

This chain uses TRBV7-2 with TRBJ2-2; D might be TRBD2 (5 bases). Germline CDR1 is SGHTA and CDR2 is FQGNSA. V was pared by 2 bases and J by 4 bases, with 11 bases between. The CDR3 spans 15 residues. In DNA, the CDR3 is TGTGCCAGCAGCTTACGGGGTTCCGTCACCGGGGAGCTGTTTTTT. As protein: CASSLRGSVTGELFF.

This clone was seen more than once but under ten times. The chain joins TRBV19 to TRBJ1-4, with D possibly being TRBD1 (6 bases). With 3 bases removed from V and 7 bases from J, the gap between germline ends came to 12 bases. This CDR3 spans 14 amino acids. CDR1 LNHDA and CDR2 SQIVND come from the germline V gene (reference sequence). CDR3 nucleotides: TGTGCCAGTAGTATTCAGGGGATGAGTGAAAAACTGTTTTTT. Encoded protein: CASSIQGMSEKLFF.

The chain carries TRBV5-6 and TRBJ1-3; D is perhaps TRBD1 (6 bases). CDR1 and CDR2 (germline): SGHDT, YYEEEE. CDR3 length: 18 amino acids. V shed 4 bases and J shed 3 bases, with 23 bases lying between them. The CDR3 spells CASSLGWGHKTLGNTIYF. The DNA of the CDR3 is TGTGCCAGCAGCCTGGGGTGGGGACACAAAACCCTTGGAAACACCATATATTTT.

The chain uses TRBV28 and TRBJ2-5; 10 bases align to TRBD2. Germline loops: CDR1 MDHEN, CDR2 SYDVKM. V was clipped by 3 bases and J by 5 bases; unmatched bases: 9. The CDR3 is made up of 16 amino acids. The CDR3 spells CASSFITSGALETQYF. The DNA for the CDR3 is TGTGCCAGCAGTTTCATCACTAGCGGGGCTCTCGAGACCCAGTACTTC.

CDR3 sequence (DNA): TGTGCCAGCAGCTGGCGTGCGGGCAGTTCGAACACTGAAGCTTTCTTT. Translation: CASSWRAGSSNTEAFF. The chain recombines TRBV4-2 with TRBJ1-1; D uncertain. V lost 5 bases to trimming and J lost 1 base, with 17 bases between them. CDR1 is LGHNA, CDR2 YNFKEQ, per germline. The CDR3 is 16 residues long.

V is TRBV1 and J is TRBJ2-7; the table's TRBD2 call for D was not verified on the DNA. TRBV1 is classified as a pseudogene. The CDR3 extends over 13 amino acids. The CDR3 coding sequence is TGCACCAGCACCCACCCCGGCTCCTACGAGCAGTACTTC. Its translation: CTSTHPGSYEQYF.

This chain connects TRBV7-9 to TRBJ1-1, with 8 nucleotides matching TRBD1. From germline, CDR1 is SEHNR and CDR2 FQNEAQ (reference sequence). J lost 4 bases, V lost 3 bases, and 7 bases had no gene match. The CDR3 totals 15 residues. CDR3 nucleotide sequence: TGTGCCAGCAGCTTCTCGACAGGGGCTGGCACTGAAGCTTTCTTT. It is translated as CASSFSTGAGTEAFF.

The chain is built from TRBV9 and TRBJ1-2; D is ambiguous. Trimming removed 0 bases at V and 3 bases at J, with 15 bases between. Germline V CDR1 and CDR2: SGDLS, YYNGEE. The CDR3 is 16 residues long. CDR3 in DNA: TGTGCCAGCAGCGTAGATATCAGCCTAGGAGACTATGGCTACACCTTC. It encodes CASSVDISLGDYGYTF.

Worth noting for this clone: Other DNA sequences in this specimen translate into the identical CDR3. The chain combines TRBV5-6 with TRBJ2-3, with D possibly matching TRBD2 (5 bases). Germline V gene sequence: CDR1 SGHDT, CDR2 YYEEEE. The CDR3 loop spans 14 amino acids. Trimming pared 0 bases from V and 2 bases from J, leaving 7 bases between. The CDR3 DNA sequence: TGTGCCAGCAGCTTGGGAGGGCACACAGATACGCAGTATTTT. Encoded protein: CASSLGGHTDTQYF.